A single sample is the source of the 3 T cell receptor beta chains below, sequenced in a study of blood T cells in healthy people across ages. Using a J-beta primer mix together with a sample-barcoded 5' primer, a second PCR was run for roughly 6 to 11 cycles. Via MiXCR, TCRdb re-called the 5' RACE reads, giving one row per CDR3 protein. Seen here are about 590,000 distinct CDR3 sequences, roughly 31% observed once, and the top ten hold approximately 14%. Sequences were obtained from blood. The receptors come from a woman of 80 years or more in good health.

A note on this clonotype: A read error may account for a junction end that differs from germline. The chain employs TRBV9 and TRBJ2-1, with D perhaps matching TRBD1 or TRBD2 (6 bases each). CDR3 size: 14 residues. Germline V gives CDR1 SGDLS, CDR2 YYNGEE. The CDR3 is CAGSVGGTLNEQFF. The CDR3 DNA reads TGTGCCGGCAGCGTAGGGGGGACTTTAAATGAGCAGTTCTTC.

This clonotype showed up many times. The chain uses TRBV5-6 and TRBJ2-7; 14 bases match TRBD2. The CDR3 consists of 15 residues. The ends lost 4 bases at V and 4 bases at J; junction bases unmatched: 4. CDR1 and CDR2 (germline): SGHDT, YYEEEE. CDR3 region: CASSGTSGGLYEQYF. CDR3 sequence (DNA): TGTGCCAGCAGCGGGACTAGCGGGGGTTTGTACGAGCAGTACTTC.

In regard to this clonotype: This sequence may be a read error, since a much larger clone differs from it by one base. This sequence joins TRBV5-1 and TRBJ2-1; weak D call: TRBD2 (6 bases). Germline V gene sequence: CDR1 SGHRS, CDR2 YFSETQ. The V and J ends lost 3 bases and 13 bases respectively, with 17 bases between them. The CDR3 totals 13 residues. Written as DNA, the CDR3 is TGCGCCAGCAGCTCCGGGGACTGTTTCCATCAGTTCTTC. Translation gives CASSSGDCFHQFF.